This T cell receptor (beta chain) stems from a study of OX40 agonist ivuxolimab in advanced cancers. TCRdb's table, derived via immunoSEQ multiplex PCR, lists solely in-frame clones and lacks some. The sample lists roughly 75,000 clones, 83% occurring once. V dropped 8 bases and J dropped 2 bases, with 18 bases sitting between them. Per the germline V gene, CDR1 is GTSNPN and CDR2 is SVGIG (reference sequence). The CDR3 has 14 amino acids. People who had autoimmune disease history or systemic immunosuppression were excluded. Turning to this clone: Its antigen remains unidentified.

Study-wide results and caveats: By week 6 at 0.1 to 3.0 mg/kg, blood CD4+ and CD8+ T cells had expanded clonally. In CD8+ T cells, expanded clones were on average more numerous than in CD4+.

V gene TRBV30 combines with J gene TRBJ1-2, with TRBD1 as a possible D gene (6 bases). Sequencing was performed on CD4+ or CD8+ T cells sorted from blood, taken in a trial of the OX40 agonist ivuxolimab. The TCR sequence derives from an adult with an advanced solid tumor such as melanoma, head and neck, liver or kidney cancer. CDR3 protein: CASLRGQGNYGYTF. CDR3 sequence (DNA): TGTGCCAGCTTACGGGGTCAGGGGAACTATGGCTACACCTTC.